This T cell receptor beta chain was sequenced in a study of monozygotic twins with inflammatory bowel disease. The CDR3 consists of 16 residues. CDR1 is MNHNS and CDR2 is SASEGT in the germline V gene. After re-calling the 5' RACE reads, TCRdb lists one entry per CDR3 protein, DNA absent. The repertoire table contains around 380,000 distinct CDR3 sequences. The specimen was blood. The chain is built from TRBV6-1 and TRBJ1-2; absent DNA, TCRdb's TRBD1 call cannot be checked. The sequence came from a human donor with ulcerative colitis or Crohn's disease, or a healthy co-twin of an affected twin (not recorded which). CDR3 sequence: CASSQDRGAHLYGYTF.